The text below deals with one TCR beta chain. No antigen is known for it. Per germline, CDR1 SGHRS and CDR2 YFSETQ. Trimming cost V 1 base and J 1 base, with 26 bases left between them. The CDR3 spans 20 residues. Unique molecular identifiers were carried by the TCR beta cDNA libraries. Via MiXCR, TCRdb re-called the PCR reads, giving one row per CDR3 protein. The sample records hundreds of thousands of distinct CDR3 sequences, around 60% being singletons. The data belong to a study of post-analysis software for immune sequencing data. Study-level results: Among five TRBV segments more frequent in patients than controls were TRBV5-6, TRBV5-1 and TRBV20-1.

The sequence came from a girl aged 2 to 9 with multiple sclerosis. The chain combines TRBV5-1 with TRBJ2-5; D possibly corresponds to TRBD2 (5 bases). Sequenced input: blood. The CDR3 nucleotides are TGCGCCAGCAGCTTGTATGCTTTCGTGGTTACTTCGGGAATCCAAGAGACCCAGTACTTC. Translated, it gives CASSLYAFVVTSGIQETQYF.